Presented here are 11 T cell receptor beta chains from one specimen sequenced in a study of prognosis after radiotherapy for stage I lung cancer. Genomic DNA was the source, and TCR beta CDR3 was amplified from it by two-round multiplex PCR. The first round of PCR was done with primers that matched each TRBV and TRBJ gene. Each CDR3 protein gets one entry after TCRdb re-called the multiplex PCR reads with MiXCR. The sample lists about 12,000 distinct CDR3 sequences, 54% occurring once. Sequencing used PBMCs, obtained before or after stereotactic body radiation therapy (not recorded which). The receptor source for this set is a donor over 45 with non-small cell lung cancer.

This chain links TRBV27 with TRBJ2-7; 9 nucleotides align to TRBD1. The CDR3 loop spans 14 amino acids. Germline CDR1 reads MNHEY; CDR2 reads SMNVEV (reference sequence). V shed 8 bases, J shed 5 bases, and the junction held 10 bases outside the gene matches. The CDR3 nucleotides are TGTGCCAGCTCGATAGGGGGGACAGGGAACGAGCAGTACTTC. This encodes CASSIGGTGNEQYF.

By sample fraction, this clonotype is medium-sized. The chain joins TRBV3-1 to TRBJ1-2; D ambiguous. Germline V gene sequence: CDR1 LGHDT, CDR2 YNNKEL (reference sequence). This CDR3 is built from 12 residues. Deletions cut 1 base from V and 7 bases from J, with 7 bases between. CDR3 nucleotide sequence: TGTGCCAGCAGCCAAGGGCTCGGTGGCTACACCTTC. Protein product: CASSQGLGGYTF.

This clonotype has ten or more counts. CDR3 DNA: TGCAGTGCTGGGGACAACTTAGCCAAAAACATTCAGTACTTC. Protein sequence: CSAGDNLAKNIQYF. This chain links TRBV20-1 with TRBJ2-4; D is perhaps TRBD1 (6 bases). The V end lost 5 bases, the J end lost 0 bases, and 11 bases lay between the germline ends. This CDR3 has 14 amino acids. Looked up from germline, CDR1 is DFQATT and CDR2 is SNEGSKA (reference sequence).

The V and J genes are TRBV2 and TRBJ2-1; unclear D gene. The ends were cut back, 3 bases at V and 0 bases at J, with 18 bases in the middle. CDR1 and CDR2 (germline): SNHLY, FYNNEI. This CDR3 is built from 18 residues. CDR3: CASSEASGWYPSYNEQFF. CDR3 bases: TGTGCCAGCAGTGAGGCTAGTGGGTGGTACCCCTCCTACAATGAGCAGTTCTTC.

This clonotype ranks as medium-sized. The chain combines TRBV30 with TRBJ2-7, with a tentative D call TRBD1 (6 bases). V gave up 3 bases and J gave up 3 bases, with 9 bases separating them. Looked up from germline, CDR1 is GTSNPN and CDR2 is SVGIG (reference sequence). The CDR3 runs to 12 residues. For the CDR3, the DNA is TGTGCCTGGAGCCCGACAGGCTACGAGCAGTACTTC. This translates into CAWSPTGYEQYF.

This clonotype has a count of ten or more. The V call is TRBV2, the J call TRBJ2-7; the D is unclear. The CDR3 loop spans 17 amino acids. The V end was cut by 3 bases, the J end by 3 bases, with 21 bases between. Germline V gene sequence: CDR1 SNHLY, CDR2 FYNNEI. The CDR3 loop is CASSDPHSLSGDYEQYF. For the CDR3, the DNA is TGTGCCAGCAGTGACCCTCACTCACTGTCGGGTGACTACGAGCAGTACTTC.

The chain combines TRBV7-2 with TRBJ2-7; no definite D call. Per the germline V gene, CDR1 is SGHTA and CDR2 is FQGNSA. V lost 4 bases, J lost 3 bases, and 7 bases lay in between. The CDR3 extends over 12 amino acids. The CDR3 nucleotides are TGTGCCAGCAGCTCGGGTTACTACGAGCAGTACTTC. This encodes CASSSGYYEQYF.

By share, this clonotype ranks as medium-sized. V gene TRBV5-1 combines with J gene TRBJ2-1; a weak D match, TRBD1 (5 bases). The CDR3 sequence is 15 residues long. Trimming stripped 0 bases from V and 6 bases from J, with 13 bases between. CDR1 SGHRS and CDR2 YFSETQ come from the germline V gene. The chain's CDR3 is CASSLAGATSNEQFF. CDR3 nucleotide sequence: TGCGCCAGCAGCTTGGCTGGGGCGACCTCCAATGAGCAGTTCTTC. The full variable domain, rest sourced from reference TRBV5-1 and TRBJ2-1, is KAGVTQTPRYLIKTRGQQVTLSCSPISGHRSVSWYQQTPGQGLQFLFEYFSETQRNKGNFPGRFSGRQFSNSRSEMNVSTLELGDSALYLCASSLAGATSNEQFFGPGTRLTVL.

The V call is TRBV5-6, the J call TRBJ1-4; D is perhaps TRBD1 (5 bases). CDR3 length: 16 residues. The germline V and J ends were trimmed by 3 bases and 6 bases, with 18 bases remaining between them. CDR1 is SGHDT, CDR2 YYEEEE, per germline. Written as DNA, the CDR3 is TGTGCCAGCAGCTCCCAGGGATTTGATTCCTATGAAAAACTGTTTTTT. The encoded protein is CASSSQGFDSYEKLFF.

In this sample, this clonotype turned up a few times. Only one base separates this from a far larger clonotype, so it likely reflects a read error. The CDR3 carries no conserved terminal phenylalanine or tryptophan, so it likely arises from a read error. The chain has TRBV6-9 and TRBJ1-1; 7 nucleotides align to TRBD1. CDR3 length: 13 amino acids. Germline V gives CDR1 MNHGY, CDR2 SVAAGI. The V segment lost 4 bases and the J segment 4 bases; nucleotides outside the gene matches: 3. CDR3 coding DNA: TGTGCCAGCAGTTGGGGACAGAGCACTGAAGCTTTCCTT. Amino acids: CASSWGQSTEAFL.

The J gene is TRBJ2-2, the V gene TRBV7-2; TRBD1 is a possible D gene (5 bases). Germline V gives CDR1 SGHTA, CDR2 FQGNSA. The CDR3 spans 16 residues. Trimming cost V 2 bases and J 0 bases, with 10 bases left between them. CDR3 region: CASSLRQNTNTGELFF. CDR3 DNA: TGTGCCAGCAGCTTACGACAGAATACGAACACCGGGGAGCTGTTTTTT.